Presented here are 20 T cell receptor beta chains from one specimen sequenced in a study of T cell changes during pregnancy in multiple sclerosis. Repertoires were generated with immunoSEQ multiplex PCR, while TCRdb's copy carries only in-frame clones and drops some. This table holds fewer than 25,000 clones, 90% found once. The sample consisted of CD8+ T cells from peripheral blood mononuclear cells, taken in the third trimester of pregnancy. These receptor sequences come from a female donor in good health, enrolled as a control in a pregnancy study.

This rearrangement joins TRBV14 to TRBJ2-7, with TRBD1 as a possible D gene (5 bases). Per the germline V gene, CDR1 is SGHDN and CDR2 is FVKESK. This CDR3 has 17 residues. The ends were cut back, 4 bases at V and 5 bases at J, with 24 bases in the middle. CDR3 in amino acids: CASSPTPGPTWGDEQYF. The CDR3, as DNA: TGTGCCAGCAGCCCAACCCCCGGACCCACCTGGGGCGACGAGCAGTACTTC. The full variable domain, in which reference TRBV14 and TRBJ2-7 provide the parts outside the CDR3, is EAGVTQFPSHSVIEKGQTVTLRCDPISGHDNLYWYRRVMGKEIKFLLHFVKESKQDESGMPNNRFLAERTGGTYSTLKVQPAELEDSGVYFCASSPTPGPTWGDEQYFGPGTRLTVT.

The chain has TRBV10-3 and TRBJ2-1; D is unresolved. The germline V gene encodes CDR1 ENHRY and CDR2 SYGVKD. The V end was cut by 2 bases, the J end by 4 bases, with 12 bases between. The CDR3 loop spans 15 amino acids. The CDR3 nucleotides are TGTGCCATCAGTGAGCGAGCTACTTCTTACAATGAGCAGTTCTTC. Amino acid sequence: CAISERATSYNEQFF.

CDR3 protein: CASSDSSSNSGANVLTF. The CDR3 DNA is TGTGCCAGCAGTGATTCCTCTAGTAACTCTGGGGCCAACGTCCTGACTTTC. The chain links TRBV6-4 to TRBJ2-6, with unresolved D. Germline CDR1 is MRHNA and CDR2 is SNTAGT. The CDR3 sequence is 17 residues long. Trimming took 3 bases from V and 0 from J, leaving 12 bases between them.

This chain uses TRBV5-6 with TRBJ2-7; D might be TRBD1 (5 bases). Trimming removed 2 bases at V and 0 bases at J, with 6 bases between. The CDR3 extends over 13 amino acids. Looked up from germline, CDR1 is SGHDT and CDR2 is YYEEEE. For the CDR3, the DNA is TGTGCCAGCAGCTTTGACAGCTCCTACGAGCAGTACTTC. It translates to CASSFDSSYEQYF. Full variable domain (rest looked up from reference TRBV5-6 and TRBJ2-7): DAGVTQSPTHLIKTRGQQVTLRCSPKSGHDTVSWYQQALGQGPQFIFQYYEEEERQRGNFPDRFSGHQFPNYSSELNVNALLLGDSALYLCASSFDSSYEQYFGPGTRLTVT.

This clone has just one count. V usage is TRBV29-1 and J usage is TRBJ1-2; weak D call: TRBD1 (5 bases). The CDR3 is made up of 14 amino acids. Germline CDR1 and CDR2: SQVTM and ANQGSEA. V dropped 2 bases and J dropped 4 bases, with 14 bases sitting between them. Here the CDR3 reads CSVERAGPAYGYTF. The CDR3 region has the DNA TGCAGCGTTGAAAGGGCAGGGCCAGCCTATGGCTACACCTTC.

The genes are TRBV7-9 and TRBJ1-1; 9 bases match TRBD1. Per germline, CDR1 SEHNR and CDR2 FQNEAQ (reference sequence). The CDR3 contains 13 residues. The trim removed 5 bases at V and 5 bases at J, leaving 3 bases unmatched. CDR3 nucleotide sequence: TGTGCCAGCAGCGGACAGGGGAGGACTGAAGCTTTCTTT. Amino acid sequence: CASSGQGRTEAFF.

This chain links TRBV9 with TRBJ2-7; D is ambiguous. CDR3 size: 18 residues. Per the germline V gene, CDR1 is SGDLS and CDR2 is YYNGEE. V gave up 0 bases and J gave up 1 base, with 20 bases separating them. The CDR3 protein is CASSVAPKASYCSYEQYF. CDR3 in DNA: TGTGCCAGCAGCGTAGCACCTAAAGCGTCTTACTGTTCCTACGAGCAGTACTTC.

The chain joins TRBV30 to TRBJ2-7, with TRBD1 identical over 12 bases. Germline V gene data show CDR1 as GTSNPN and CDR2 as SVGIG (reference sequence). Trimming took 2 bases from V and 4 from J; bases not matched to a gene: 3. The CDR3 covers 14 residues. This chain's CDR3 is CAWSTGQGAYEQYF. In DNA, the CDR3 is TGTGCCTGGAGTACGGGACAGGGGGCTTACGAGCAGTACTTC.

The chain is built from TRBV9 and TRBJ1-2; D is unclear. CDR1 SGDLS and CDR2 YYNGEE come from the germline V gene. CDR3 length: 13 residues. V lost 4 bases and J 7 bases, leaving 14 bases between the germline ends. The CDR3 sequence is CASSSMLLLGYTF. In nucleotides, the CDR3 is TGTGCCAGCAGCTCCATGCTACTTCTTGGCTACACCTTC.

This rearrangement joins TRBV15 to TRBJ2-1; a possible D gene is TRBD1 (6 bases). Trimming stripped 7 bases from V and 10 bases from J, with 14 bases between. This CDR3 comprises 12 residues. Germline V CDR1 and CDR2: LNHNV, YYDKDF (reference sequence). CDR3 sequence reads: CATNQNGGEQFF. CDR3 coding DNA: TGTGCCACCAACCAAAATGGGGGCGAGCAGTTCTTC. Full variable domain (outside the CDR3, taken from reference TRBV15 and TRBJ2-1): DAMVIQNPRYQVTQFGKPVTLSCSQTLNHNVMYWYQQKSSQAPKLLFHYYDKDFNNEADTPDNFQSRRPNTSFCFLDIRSPGLGDTAMYLCATNQNGGEQFFGPGTRLTVL.

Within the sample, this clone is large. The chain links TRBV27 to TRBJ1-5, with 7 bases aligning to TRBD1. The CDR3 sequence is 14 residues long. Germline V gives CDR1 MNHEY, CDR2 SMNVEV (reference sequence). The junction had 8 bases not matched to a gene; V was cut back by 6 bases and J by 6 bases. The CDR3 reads CASSFHRGSQPQHF. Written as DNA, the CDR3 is TGTGCCAGCAGCTTCCACAGGGGAAGTCAGCCCCAGCATTTT.

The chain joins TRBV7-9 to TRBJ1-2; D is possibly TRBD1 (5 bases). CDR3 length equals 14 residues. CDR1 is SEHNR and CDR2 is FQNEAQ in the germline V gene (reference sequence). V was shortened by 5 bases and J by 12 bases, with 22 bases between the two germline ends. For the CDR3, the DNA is TGTGCCAGCAGCGATGGGGGATTCGGGGGTCGGCACACCTTC. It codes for CASSDGGFGGRHTF.

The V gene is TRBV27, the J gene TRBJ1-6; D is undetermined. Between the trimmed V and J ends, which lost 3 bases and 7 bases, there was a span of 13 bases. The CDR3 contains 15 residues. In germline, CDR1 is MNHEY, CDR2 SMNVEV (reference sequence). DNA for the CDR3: TGTGCCAGCAGTTTCCAGATACAGTCCAATTCACCCCTCCACTTT. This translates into CASSFQIQSNSPLHF.

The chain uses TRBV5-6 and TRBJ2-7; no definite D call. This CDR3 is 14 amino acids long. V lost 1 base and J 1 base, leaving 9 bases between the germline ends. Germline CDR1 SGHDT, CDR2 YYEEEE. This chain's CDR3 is CASSLYPRSYEQYF. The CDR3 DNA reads TGTGCCAGCAGCTTGTATCCGAGATCCTACGAGCAGTACTTC.

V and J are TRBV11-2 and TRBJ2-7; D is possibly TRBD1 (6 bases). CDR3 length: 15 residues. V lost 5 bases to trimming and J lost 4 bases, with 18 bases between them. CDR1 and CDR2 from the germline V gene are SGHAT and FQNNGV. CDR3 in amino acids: CASSSTGTLEYEQYF. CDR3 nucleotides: TGTGCCAGCAGCAGCACCGGGACATTAGAGTACGAGCAGTACTTC.

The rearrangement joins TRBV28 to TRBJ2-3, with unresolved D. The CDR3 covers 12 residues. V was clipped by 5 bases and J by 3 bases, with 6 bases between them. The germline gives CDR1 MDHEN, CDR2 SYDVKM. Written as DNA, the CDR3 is TGTGCCAGCAGTCCCGTAACAGATACGCAGTATTTT. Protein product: CASSPVTDTQYF.

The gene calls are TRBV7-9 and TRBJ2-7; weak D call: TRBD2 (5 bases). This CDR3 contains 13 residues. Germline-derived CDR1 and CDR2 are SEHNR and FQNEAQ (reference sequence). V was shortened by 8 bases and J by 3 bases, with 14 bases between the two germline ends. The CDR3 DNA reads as TGTGCCAGCCGAGGGAAGCTTTACTACGAGCAGTACTTC. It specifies CASRGKLYYEQYF.

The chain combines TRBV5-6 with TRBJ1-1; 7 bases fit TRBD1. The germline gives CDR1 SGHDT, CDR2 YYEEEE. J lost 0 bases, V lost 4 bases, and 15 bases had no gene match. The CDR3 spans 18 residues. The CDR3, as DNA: TGTGCCAGCAGCCTAAGACAGGGCCCCCGAGTTATGAACACTGAAGCTTTCTTT. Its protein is CASSLRQGPRVMNTEAFF.

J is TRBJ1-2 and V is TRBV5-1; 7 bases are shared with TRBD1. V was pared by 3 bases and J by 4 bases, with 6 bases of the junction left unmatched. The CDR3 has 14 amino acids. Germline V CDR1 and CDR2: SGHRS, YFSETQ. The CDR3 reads CASSYSGTVYGYTF. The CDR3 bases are TGCGCCAGCAGCTACTCCGGGACAGTCTATGGCTACACCTTC.

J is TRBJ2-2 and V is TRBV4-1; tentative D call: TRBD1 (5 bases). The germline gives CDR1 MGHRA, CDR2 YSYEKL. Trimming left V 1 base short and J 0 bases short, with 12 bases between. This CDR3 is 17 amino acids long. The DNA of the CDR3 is TGCGCCAGCAGCCAAGGAAGGCAGGGCCCGAACACCGGGGAGCTGTTTTTT. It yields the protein CASSQGRQGPNTGELFF.